This T cell receptor beta chain was recorded in a study of shared clonotypes between healthy human individuals. Study findings and constraints: Naive subsets generally had larger estimated richness than memory subsets.

This table comes from immunoSEQ multiplex PCR, and its TCRdb copy is limited to in-frame clones, with some not included. The sample lists 550,000 to 600,000 clones, roughly 98% occurring once. About this clone itself: No antigen is known for it.

CD45RO-negative cells were positively selected for CCR7, leaving out terminally differentiated effector memory CD45RA+ cells. The donor population consisted of healthy HIV-negative adults with no recent acute infections or vaccinations. The germline gives CDR1 SNHLY, CDR2 FYNNEI. With 7 bases clipped from V and 5 bases from J, the junction kept 13 bases outside the gene matches. This CDR3 has 15 residues. This chain connects TRBV2 to TRBJ2-5, with 7 bases fitting TRBD2. Material for sequencing was naive CD8+ T cells sorted from blood. The sequence came from a man aged 30 to 45 in good health. DNA for the CDR3: TGTGCCAGCAACGAACCGGGACGAGCGGGGGAGACCCAGTACTTC. Translation: CASNEPGRAGETQYF. The full variable domain, rest sourced from reference TRBV2 and TRBJ2-5, is EPEVTQTPSHQVTQMGQEVILRCVPISNHLYFYWYRQILGQKVEFLVSFYNNEISEKSEIFDDQFSVERPDGSNFTLKIRSTKLEDSAMYFCASNEPGRAGETQYFGPGTRLLVL.